Listed here is a single TCR beta chain. Its specificity is unknown. The TCRbeta library was prepared with unique molecular identifiers. From the PCR reads, TCRdb called clonotypes with MiXCR, one entry per CDR3 protein. The table has fewer than 550,000 distinct CDR3 sequences, roughly a tenth seen once. The source of the sample is a study of T-cell reconstitution after alpha-beta-depleted transplantation in children. Germline V CDR1 and CDR2: LGHNA, YSLEER. The CDR3 totals 18 residues. V lost 0 bases and J 2 bases, leaving 18 bases between the germline ends. Study-wide points: Newly made T cells mostly supplied T-cell counts and diversity one year after transplant. The study reportedly traced alpha-beta T cells about two months after transplant to several hundred expanded graft clones. From surviving recipient T cells and thymic progenitors came the high day-60 TCRbeta diversity observed in some patients.

The material was PBMCs, obtained before TCRalphabeta/CD19-depleted stem cell transplant. This chain links TRBV4-3 with TRBJ2-3; weak D call: TRBD1 (5 bases). The TCR sequence derives from a child aged 2 to 10 with inherited bone marrow failure, due to receive a stem cell transplant. The CDR3: CASSQELGDSEITDTQYF. In nucleotides, the CDR3 is TGCGCCAGCAGCCAAGAGTTAGGAGACAGTGAAATCACAGATACGCAGTATTTT.